The 20 T cell receptor beta chains given below trace back to one sample, sequenced in a study of cytomegalovirus exposure and HLA in healthy donors. PCR used 60 Vbeta primers and 13 Jbeta primers. TCRdb's copy holds only in-frame clones and misses some; the assay was immunoSEQ multiplex PCR. The sample has 150,000 to 200,000 clones, 65% to 85% seen once. The sequenced sample consisted of PBMCs. These receptors all stem from a woman in her forties or fifties in good health and CMV-seropositive.

The rearrangement joins TRBV29-1 to TRBJ1-2, with TRBD1 as a possible D gene (6 bases). With 2 bases removed from V and 8 bases from J, the gap between germline ends came to 15 bases. The CDR3 is made up of 13 amino acids. The germline gives CDR1 SQVTM, CDR2 ANQGSEA. The CDR3 sequence is CSVEQGLVGGYTF. In nucleotides, the CDR3 is TGCAGCGTTGAACAGGGGCTCGTTGGGGGCTACACCTTC.

Notes on this clone: Different DNA sequences within this sample yield the same CDR3. This chain uses TRBV5-1 with TRBJ2-5; possible D gene TRBD2, 5 bases. The CDR3 covers 11 residues. Trimming stripped 4 bases from V and 5 bases from J, with 6 bases between. CDR1 and CDR2 (germline): SGHRS, YFSETQ. The CDR3 nucleotides read TGCGCCAGCAGCGAGCGGGAGACCCAGTACTTC. As protein: CASSERETQYF. The variable domain in full, with the rest retrieved from reference TRBV5-1 and TRBJ2-5, is KAGVTQTPRYLIKTRGQQVTLSCSPISGHRSVSWYQQTPGQGLQFLFEYFSETQRNKGNFPGRFSGRQFSNSRSEMNVSTLELGDSALYLCASSERETQYFGPGTRLLVL.

The CDR3 region is CASSGGTGDYETQYF. The CDR3 DNA is TGTGCCAGCAGCGGTGGGACAGGGGATTACGAGACCCAGTACTTC. This rearrangement joins TRBV5-6 to TRBJ2-5; 10 bases are a match to TRBD1. With 4 bases clipped from V and 5 bases from J, the junction kept 8 bases outside the gene matches. Germline CDR1 reads SGHDT; CDR2 reads YYEEEE. The length of the CDR3 is 15 residues.

This sequence joins TRBV5-1 and TRBJ2-7, with TRBD1 identical over 8 bases. The ends lost 7 bases at V and 5 bases at J; junction bases unmatched: 11. CDR1 and CDR2 from the germline V gene are SGHRS and YFSETQ. The CDR3 loop spans 14 amino acids. The CDR3 here is CASERGSGGDEQYF. CDR3 nucleotides: TGCGCCAGCGAGAGGGGGTCAGGGGGCGACGAGCAGTACTTC.

The V and J genes are TRBV15 and TRBJ2-1; 11 bases match TRBD2. V was clipped by 2 bases and J by 6 bases; unmatched bases: 6. The CDR3 consists of 16 residues. Germline lookup yields CDR1 LNHNV and CDR2 YYDKDF (reference sequence). This CDR3 reads CATSRISGGGGNEQFF. The CDR3 DNA sequence: TGTGCCACCAGCAGAATTAGCGGGGGGGGCGGCAATGAGCAGTTCTTC.

This chain joins TRBV29-1 and TRBJ2-7, with 9 bases that match TRBD1. Germline CDR1 and CDR2: SQVTM and ANQGSEA. This CDR3 contains 14 residues. After removal of 0 bases from V and 4 bases from J, the junction contained 4 bases not matched to a gene. CDR3 amino acids: CSVEDPGTGYEQYF. The CDR3 bases are TGCAGCGTTGAAGATCCCGGGACAGGGTACGAGCAGTACTTC.

The chain employs TRBV14 and TRBJ2-2, with D perhaps TRBD1 (5 bases). V was pared by 0 bases and J by 4 bases, with 12 bases between. Germline CDR1 and CDR2: SGHDN and FVKESK. The CDR3 extends over 16 amino acids. CDR3 DNA: TGTGCCAGCAGCCAAGAGCAGGGCCTGCTCACCGGGGAGCTGTTTTTT. Translation gives CASSQEQGLLTGELFF.

The DNA for the CDR3 is TGTGCCAGCGAGAAACAGAACGATGGTACGCAGTATTTT. This gives the protein CASEKQNDGTQYF. This chain uses TRBV2 with TRBJ2-3; D not certain. This CDR3 comprises 13 residues. From germline, CDR1 is SNHLY and CDR2 FYNNEI. V lost 8 bases to trimming and J lost 8 bases, with 17 bases between them.

The genes are TRBV5-6 and TRBJ2-1, with 9 bases fitting TRBD2. V shed 1 base, J shed 4 bases, and the junction held 6 bases outside the gene matches. This CDR3 is 16 amino acids long. Germline CDR1 SGHDT, CDR2 YYEEEE. For the CDR3, the DNA is TGTGCCAGCAGCTTGCCCACTAGCGGGTCATACAATGAGCAGTTCTTC. It encodes CASSLPTSGSYNEQFF.

The V call is TRBV11-2, the J call TRBJ2-5; 12 nucleotides agree with TRBD2. Trimming removed 6 bases from V and 5 bases from J; junction bases left unmatched: 10. Germline CDR1 is SGHAT and CDR2 is FQNNGV. The CDR3 extends over 16 amino acids. CDR3 residues: CASSRTSGAFGETQYF. CDR3 nucleotide sequence: TGTGCCAGCAGTCGGACTAGCGGGGCGTTTGGGGAGACCCAGTACTTC. Filled out from reference TRBV11-2 and TRBJ2-5, the complete variable domain reads EAGVAQSPRYKIIEKRQSVAFWCNPISGHATLYWYQQILGQGPKLLIQFQNNGVVDDSQLPKDRFSAERLKGVDSTLKIQPAKLEDSAVYLCASSRTSGAFGETQYFGPGTRLLVL.

The rearrangement links TRBV11-2 to TRBJ1-1, with 7 bases identical to TRBD1. J gave up 3 bases and V 4 bases, and 11 bases lay outside the gene matches. Germline V gene data show CDR1 as SGHAT and CDR2 as FQNNGV. The CDR3 has 16 residues. The CDR3 DNA sequence: TGTGCCAGCAGCTACAGACAGGGATCTCGGTACACTGAAGCTTTCTTT. It encodes CASSYRQGSRYTEAFF.

The table lists this clone with a count of one. The chain is built from TRBV5-5 and TRBJ1-5; 8 bases agree with TRBD1. Germline values: CDR1 SGHKS, CDR2 YYEKEE (reference sequence). Trimming at V came to 5 bases and at J to 4 bases, leaving 5 bases not matched to a gene. The CDR3 runs to 14 residues. CDR3 sequence reads: CASSPDRENQPQHF. DNA of the CDR3: TGTGCCAGCAGTCCGGACAGGGAGAATCAGCCCCAGCATTTT. The complete variable domain, with remaining parts taken from reference TRBV5-5 and TRBJ1-5, reads DAGVTQSPTHLIKTRGQQVTLRCSPISGHKSVSWYQQVLGQGPQFIFQYYEKEERGRGNFPDRFSARQFPNYSSELNVNALLLGDSALYLCASSPDRENQPQHFGDGTRLSIL.

The genes are TRBV2 and TRBJ1-5, with D perhaps TRBD1 (5 bases). Germline loops: CDR1 SNHLY, CDR2 FYNNEI. This CDR3 is 13 amino acids long. The ends were cut back, 5 bases at V and 9 bases at J, with 14 bases in the middle. The CDR3 reads CASSPAGGPPQHF. The CDR3 region has the DNA TGTGCCAGCAGTCCCGCGGGGGGACCGCCCCAGCATTTT.

The J gene is TRBJ1-1, the V gene TRBV6-5; D is perhaps TRBD1 (6 bases). Germline-derived CDR1 and CDR2 are MNHEY and SVGAGI. Trimming stripped 2 bases from V and 7 bases from J, with 14 bases between. The CDR3 has 14 residues. The CDR3 coding sequence is TGTGCCAGCAGTTACACCACAGGGATAAGTGAAGCTTTCTTT. Protein product: CASSYTTGISEAFF.

The J gene is TRBJ1-5, the V gene TRBV14; D perhaps matches TRBD1 (6 bases). The CDR3 length is 23 residues. Trimming pared 0 bases from V and 5 bases from J, leaving 35 bases between. Germline V gives CDR1 SGHDN, CDR2 FVKESK. This CDR3 reads CASSQESGEERAQGPGVYQPQHF. The CDR3 nucleotides read TGTGCCAGCAGCCAAGAAAGCGGTGAGGAAAGGGCCCAGGGGCCCGGGGTTTATCAGCCCCAGCATTTT.

This chain joins TRBV2 and TRBJ2-1; D is possibly TRBD1 (5 bases). The CDR3 has 13 amino acids. The V gene's germline CDR1 is SNHLY and CDR2 FYNNEI. V was shortened by 9 bases and J by 4 bases, with 13 bases between the two germline ends. CDR3 nucleotides: TGTGCCAGGCAGGGTTCCCTTTACAATGAGCAGTTCTTC. It specifies CARQGSLYNEQFF.

CDR3 region: CASSFPASNEQFF. The CDR3 coding sequence is TGCGCCAGCAGCTTCCCCGCGAGCAATGAGCAGTTCTTC. The V and J genes are TRBV5-1 and TRBJ2-1; D remains ambiguous. With 2 bases removed from V and 6 bases from J, the gap between germline ends came to 9 bases. Germline V gives CDR1 SGHRS, CDR2 YFSETQ. This CDR3 region has 13 residues.

The chain links TRBV19 to TRBJ1-1; D is unclear. Trimming shortened V by 7 bases and J by 1 base, and 10 bases separated the two germline ends. Germline lookup yields CDR1 LNHDA and CDR2 SQIVND (reference sequence). The CDR3 length is 13 residues. The CDR3 nucleotides are TGTGCCAGTAATGGGCAGGAGAACACTGAAGCTTTCTTT. Protein: CASNGQENTEAFF. Full variable domain (rest looked up from reference TRBV19 and TRBJ1-1): DGGITQSPKYLFRKEGQNVTLSCEQNLNHDAMYWYRQDPGQGLRLIYYSQIVNDFQKGDIAEGYSVSREKKESFPLTVTSAQKNPTAFYLCASNGQENTEAFFGQGTRLTVV.

This sequence joins TRBV2 and TRBJ1-1; possible D gene TRBD1, 5 bases. V was trimmed by 6 bases and J by 7 bases, leaving 9 bases between them. This CDR3 has 11 amino acids. The germline V gene encodes CDR1 SNHLY and CDR2 FYNNEI. The CDR3 here is CASRDQGEAFF. The CDR3 DNA reads as TGTGCCAGCAGGGATCAGGGTGAAGCTTTCTTT. The whole variable domain, filled in from reference TRBV2 and TRBJ1-1, reads EPEVTQTPSHQVTQMGQEVILRCVPISNHLYFYWYRQILGQKVEFLVSFYNNEISEKSEIFDDQFSVERPDGSNFTLKIRSTKLEDSAMYFCASRDQGEAFFGQGTRLTVV.

The CDR3 spells CASNVGISPLHF. The CDR3, as DNA: TGTGCCAGTAATGTCGGGATTTCACCCCTCCACTTT. The chain joins TRBV19 to TRBJ1-6; D gene uncertain. The V gene's germline CDR1 is LNHDA and CDR2 SQIVND (reference sequence). This CDR3 region has 12 residues. V was shortened by 7 bases and J by 9 bases, with 10 bases between the two germline ends.